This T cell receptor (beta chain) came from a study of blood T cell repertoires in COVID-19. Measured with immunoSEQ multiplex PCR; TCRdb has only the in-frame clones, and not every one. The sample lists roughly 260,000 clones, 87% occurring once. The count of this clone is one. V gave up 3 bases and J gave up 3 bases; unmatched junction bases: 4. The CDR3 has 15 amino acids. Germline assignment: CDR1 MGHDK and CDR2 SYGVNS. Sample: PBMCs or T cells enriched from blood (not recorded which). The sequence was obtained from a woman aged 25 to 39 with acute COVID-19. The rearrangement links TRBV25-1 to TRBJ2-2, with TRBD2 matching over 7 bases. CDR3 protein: CASSDGTIDTGELFF. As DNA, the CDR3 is TGTGCCAGCAGTGACGGGACTATCGACACCGGGGAGCTGTTTTTT.